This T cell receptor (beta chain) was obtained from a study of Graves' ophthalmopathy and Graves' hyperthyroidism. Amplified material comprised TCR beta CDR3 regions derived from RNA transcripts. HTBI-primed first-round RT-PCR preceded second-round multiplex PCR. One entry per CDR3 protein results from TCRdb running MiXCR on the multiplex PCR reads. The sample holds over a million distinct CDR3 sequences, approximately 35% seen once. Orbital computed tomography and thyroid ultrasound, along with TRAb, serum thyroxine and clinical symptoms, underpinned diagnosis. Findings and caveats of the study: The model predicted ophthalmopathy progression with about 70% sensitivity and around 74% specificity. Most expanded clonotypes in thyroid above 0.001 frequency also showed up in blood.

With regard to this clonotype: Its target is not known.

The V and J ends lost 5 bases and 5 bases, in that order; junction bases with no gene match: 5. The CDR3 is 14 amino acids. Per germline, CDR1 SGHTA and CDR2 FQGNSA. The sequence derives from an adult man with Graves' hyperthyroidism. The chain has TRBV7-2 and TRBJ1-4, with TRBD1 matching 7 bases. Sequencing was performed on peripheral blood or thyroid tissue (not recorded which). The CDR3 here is CASSRKQGNEKLFF. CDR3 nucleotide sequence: TGTGCCAGCAGCCGAAAACAGGGGAATGAAAAACTGTTTTTT.